Below, 17 T cell receptor beta chains from the same sample are listed, as sequenced in a study of blood T cells in healthy people across ages. A second PCR, run for roughly 7 to 12 cycles, used a sample-barcoded 5' primer plus a J-beta primer mix. TCRdb redid the calling of the 5' RACE reads with MiXCR, one entry per CDR3 protein. Counted here are roughly 1,100,000 distinct CDR3 sequences, 20% to 25% occurring once; the ten biggest clones make up around 0.75%. The sample was also linked to a second study, of T cells of mothers and their children.

Sequenced material: blood. The receptors derive from a girl aged 2 to 10 in good health.

This clonotype was picked up a small number of times. This chain connects TRBV29-1 to TRBJ2-7, with 8 bases lining up with TRBD1. CDR3 length equals 12 residues. CDR1 and CDR2 from the germline V gene are SQVTM and ANQGSEA. With V trimmed by 4 bases and J by 3 bases, 2 bases remained unmatched. The CDR3 DNA is TGCAGCGTTGGGGACAGGTTCTACGAGCAGTACTTC. The encoded protein is CSVGDRFYEQYF.

The rearrangement joins TRBV2 to TRBJ1-6, with no clear D. V lost 5 bases and J lost 7, with 15 bases in between. The length of the CDR3 is 15 residues. Germline V gene data show CDR1 as SNHLY and CDR2 as FYNNEI. The CDR3 bases are TGTGCCAGCAGTTTCACCGTTAACTCCAATTCACCCCTCCACTTT. Amino acids: CASSFTVNSNSPLHF.

The chain links TRBV29-1 to TRBJ2-1; a weak D match, TRBD1 (6 bases). TRBJ2-7 explains the end of the DNA better; the J call may be wrong. There are 15 residues in the CDR3. Germline V gene sequence: CDR1 SQVTM, CDR2 ANQGSEA. CDR3 nucleotides: TGCAGCGCCCGAGGTGATGGCAGGGGATCGGACGAGCAGTACTTC. Translated, it gives CSARGDGRGSDEQYF.

The chain combines TRBV28 with TRBJ2-1, with 9 bases identical to TRBD2. CDR3 size: 14 residues. The germline V gene encodes CDR1 MDHEN and CDR2 SYDVKM. The V segment lost 6 bases and the J segment 5 bases; nucleotides outside the gene matches: 5. The CDR3 loop reads CASRGLAPNNEQFF. As DNA, the CDR3 is TGTGCCAGCAGGGGACTAGCTCCAAACAATGAGCAGTTCTTC.

The chain uses TRBV20-1 and TRBJ1-2; TRBD1 is a possible D gene (5 bases). Trimming shortened V by 0 bases and J by 8 bases, and 19 bases separated the two germline ends. CDR1 is DFQATT, CDR2 SNEGSKA, per germline (reference sequence). This CDR3 has 15 residues. CDR3 sequence reads: CSARDRGPRRQGYTF. CDR3 DNA: TGCAGTGCTAGAGATCGGGGACCCAGGAGGCAGGGCTACACCTTC.

This clonotype was picked up a small number of times. The chain carries TRBV10-3 and TRBJ1-1, with D unclear. In germline, CDR1 is ENHRY, CDR2 SYGVKD. The CDR3 has 14 residues. Between the trimmed V and J ends, which lost 10 bases and 1 base, there was a span of 16 bases. CDR3: CASRPTDGNTEAFF. The CDR3 region has the DNA TGTGCCAGTCGACCCACGGACGGGAACACTGAAGCTTTCTTT.

The chain uses TRBV3-1 and TRBJ1-1; D ambiguous. Trimming stripped 4 bases from V and 3 bases from J, with 18 bases between. CDR1 LGHDT and CDR2 YNNKEL come from the germline V gene (reference sequence). CDR3 length: 16 amino acids. The CDR3 here is CASSPTEWGSHTEAFF. CDR3 bases: TGTGCCAGCAGCCCTACCGAATGGGGAAGTCACACTGAAGCTTTCTTT.

The chain carries TRBV7-8 and TRBJ2-5; D unresolved. The DNA end favors TRBJ2-1, so the J call may be wrong. CDR1 and CDR2 (germline): SGHVS, FQNEAQ. The CDR3 totals 12 residues. For the CDR3, the DNA is TGTGCCAGCAGCTTAACGTGGAATGAGCAGTTCTTC. Translated: CASSLTWNEQFF.

In the case of this clonotype: This CDR3 fails to terminate in the conserved phenylalanine or tryptophan, so it likely reflects a read error. V is TRBV12-3 or TRBV12-4 and J is TRBJ2-7; tentatively, D is TRBD2 (5 bases). Trimming took off 3 bases at V and 3 bases at J, with 6 bases between the two ends. The CDR3 totals 12 residues. In nucleotides, the CDR3 is TGTGCCAGCAGTTTGGGGAGCTACGAGCAGTACTCC. Its protein product is CASSLGSYEQYS.

This clonotype was counted only a few times. V usage is TRBV2 and J usage is TRBJ2-5; 9 bases match TRBD1. The J call may not be correct, given that the DNA end is closer to TRBJ2-7. This CDR3 is 17 amino acids long. Per the germline V gene, CDR1 is SNHLY and CDR2 is FYNNEI. CDR3 region: CASSEGLRDRASYEQYF. CDR3 bases: TGTGCCAGCAGTGAAGGCCTCCGGGACAGGGCGTCCTACGAGCAGTACTTC.

This sequence joins TRBV29-1 and TRBJ2-7; D remains unclear. The J call may be mistaken, given a closer DNA end match to TRBJ2-1. The CDR3 totals 11 residues. CDR1 and CDR2 from the germline V gene are SQVTM and ANQGSEA. CDR3 DNA sequence: TGCAGCGTTGCATCGACCAATGAGCAGTTCTTC. Translating it yields CSVASTNEQFF.

The V call is TRBV27, the J call TRBJ2-5; 13 bases fit TRBD2. The CDR3 contains 17 residues. CDR1 is MNHEY and CDR2 is SMNVEV in the germline V gene (reference sequence). V dropped 3 bases and J dropped 0; count of bases not matched to a gene: 4. The CDR3 reads CASSLGTSGMYQETQYF. Here the CDR3 DNA reads TGTGCCAGCAGTTTGGGGACTAGCGGGATGTACCAAGAGACCCAGTACTTC.

This clonotype was detected a few times. In nucleotides, the CDR3 is TGCAGCGTTGATGATGGAGGAGAGACCCAGTACTTC. Protein sequence: CSVDDGGETQYF. The gene calls are TRBV29-1 and TRBJ2-5; a possible D gene is TRBD2 (5 bases). Trimming took 3 bases from V and 4 from J, leaving 9 bases between them. This CDR3 is built from 12 residues. Germline loops: CDR1 SQVTM, CDR2 ANQGSEA.

The chain joins TRBV6-5 to TRBJ1-1; 8 positions match TRBD1. Germline trimming cut 6 bases from V and 5 bases from J; bases unmatched to any gene: 11. The CDR3 totals 15 residues. Looked up from germline, CDR1 is MNHEY and CDR2 is SVGAGI. The CDR3 coding sequence is TGTGCCAGCAGCTCCCCAGGGGGCCCTAGGACTGAAGCTTTCTTT. It encodes CASSSPGGPRTEAFF.

This clonotype was recorded a few times. The chain recombines TRBV10-2 with TRBJ2-3, with TRBD2 matching 9 bases. The V segment lost 7 bases and the J segment 6 bases; nucleotides outside the gene matches: 8. The CDR3 runs 14 residues. CDR1 is WSHSY, CDR2 SAAADI, per germline. The CDR3 sequence is CASIPSGVKDTQYF. The CDR3 coding sequence is TGCGCCAGCATCCCTAGCGGGGTCAAGGATACGCAGTATTTT.

This clonotype was recorded a few times. The rearrangement links TRBV2 to TRBJ2-5; D might be TRBD2 (5 bases). Trimming stripped 2 bases from V and 10 bases from J, with 8 bases between. Per the germline V gene, CDR1 is SNHLY and CDR2 is FYNNEI. The CDR3 is 11 amino acids. CDR3 nucleotide sequence: TGTGCCAGCAGTGAATATGGGAGCCAGTACTTC. The encoded protein is CASSEYGSQYF.

CDR3 sequence (DNA): TGCAGCGTCCTGGGGGGAAAGAACACTGAAGCTTTCTTT. The encoded protein is CSVLGGKNTEAFF. The genes are TRBV29-1 and TRBJ1-1; tentative D call: TRBD1 (5 bases). V lost 6 bases and J lost 1, with 12 bases in between. This CDR3 contains 13 residues. Per the germline V gene, CDR1 is SQVTM and CDR2 is ANQGSEA. Combining the CDR3 with reference TRBV29-1 and TRBJ1-1 gives the whole variable domain SAVISQKPSRDICQRGTSLTIQCQVDSQVTMMFWYRQQPGQSLTLIATANQGSEATYESGFVIDKFPISRPNLTFSTLTVSNMSPEDSSIYLCSVLGGKNTEAFFGQGTRLTVV.